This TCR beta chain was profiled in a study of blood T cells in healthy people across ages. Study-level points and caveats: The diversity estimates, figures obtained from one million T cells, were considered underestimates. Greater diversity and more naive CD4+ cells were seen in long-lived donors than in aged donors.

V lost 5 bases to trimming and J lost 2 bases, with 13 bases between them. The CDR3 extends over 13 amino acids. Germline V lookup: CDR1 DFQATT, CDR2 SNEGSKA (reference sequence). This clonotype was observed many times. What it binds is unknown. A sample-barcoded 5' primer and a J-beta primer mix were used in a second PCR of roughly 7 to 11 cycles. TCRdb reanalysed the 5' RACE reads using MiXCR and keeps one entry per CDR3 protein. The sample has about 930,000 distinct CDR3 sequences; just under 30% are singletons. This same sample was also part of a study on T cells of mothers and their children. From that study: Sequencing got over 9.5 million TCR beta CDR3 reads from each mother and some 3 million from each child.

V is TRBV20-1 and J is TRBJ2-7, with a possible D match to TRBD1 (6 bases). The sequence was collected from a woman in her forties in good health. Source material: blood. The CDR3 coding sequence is TGCAGTGCTGTCAACAGGGAACCCTACGAGCAGTACTTC. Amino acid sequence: CSAVNREPYEQYF.